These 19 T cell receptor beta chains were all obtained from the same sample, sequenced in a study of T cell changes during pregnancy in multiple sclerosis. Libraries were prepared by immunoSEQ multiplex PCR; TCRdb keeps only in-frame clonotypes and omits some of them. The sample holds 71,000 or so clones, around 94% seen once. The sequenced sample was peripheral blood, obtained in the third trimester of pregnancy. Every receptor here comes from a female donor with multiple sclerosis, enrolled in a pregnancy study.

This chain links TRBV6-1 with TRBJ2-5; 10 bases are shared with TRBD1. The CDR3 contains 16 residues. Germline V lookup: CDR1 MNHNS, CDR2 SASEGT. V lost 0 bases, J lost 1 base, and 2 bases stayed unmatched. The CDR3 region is CASSEATGGFQETQYF. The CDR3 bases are TGTGCCAGCAGTGAAGCGACAGGGGGCTTCCAAGAGACCCAGTACTTC.

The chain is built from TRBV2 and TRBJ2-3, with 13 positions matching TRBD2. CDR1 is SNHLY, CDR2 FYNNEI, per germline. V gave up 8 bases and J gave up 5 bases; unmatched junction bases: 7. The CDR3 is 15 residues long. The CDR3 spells CASPGTSGERDTQYF. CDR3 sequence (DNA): TGTGCCAGCCCAGGGACTAGCGGGGAAAGAGATACGCAGTATTTT. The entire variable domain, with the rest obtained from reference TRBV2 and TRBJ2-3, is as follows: EPEVTQTPSHQVTQMGQEVILRCVPISNHLYFYWYRQILGQKVEFLVSFYNNEISEKSEIFDDQFSVERPDGSNFTLKIRSTKLEDSAMYFCASPGTSGERDTQYFGPGTRLTVL.

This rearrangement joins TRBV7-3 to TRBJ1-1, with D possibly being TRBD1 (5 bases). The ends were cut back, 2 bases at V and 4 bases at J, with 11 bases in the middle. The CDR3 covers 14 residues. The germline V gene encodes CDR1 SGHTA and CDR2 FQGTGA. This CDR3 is CASSLQGGSTEAFF. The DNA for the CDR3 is TGTGCCAGCAGCTTACAGGGCGGGAGCACTGAAGCTTTCTTT.

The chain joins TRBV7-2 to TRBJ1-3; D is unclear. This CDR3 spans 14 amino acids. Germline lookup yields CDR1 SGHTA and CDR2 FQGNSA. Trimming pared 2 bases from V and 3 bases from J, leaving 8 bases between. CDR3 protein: CASSLSHGGNTIYF. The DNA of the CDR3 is TGTGCCAGCAGCTTAAGTCACGGTGGAAACACCATATATTTT.

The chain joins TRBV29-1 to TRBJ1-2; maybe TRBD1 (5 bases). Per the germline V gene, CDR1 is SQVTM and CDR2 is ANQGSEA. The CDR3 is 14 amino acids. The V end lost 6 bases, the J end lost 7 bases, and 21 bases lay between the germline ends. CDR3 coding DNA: TGCAGCGTCGACAATCTAGGGACCGGGGGTGGCTACACCTTC. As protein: CSVDNLGTGGGYTF.

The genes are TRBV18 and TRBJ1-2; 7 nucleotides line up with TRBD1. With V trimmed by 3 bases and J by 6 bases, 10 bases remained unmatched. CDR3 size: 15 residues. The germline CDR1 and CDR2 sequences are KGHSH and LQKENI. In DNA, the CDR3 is TGTGCCAGCTCACCGAGAGACAGGGAGAAGGATGGCTACACCTTC. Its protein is CASSPRDREKDGYTF.

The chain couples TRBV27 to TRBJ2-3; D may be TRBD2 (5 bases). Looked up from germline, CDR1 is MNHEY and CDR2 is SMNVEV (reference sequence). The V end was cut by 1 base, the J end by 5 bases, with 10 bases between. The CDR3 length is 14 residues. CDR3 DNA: TGTGCCAGCAGTTTATTTGCGGCGGGAGATACGCAGTATTTT. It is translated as CASSLFAAGDTQYF.

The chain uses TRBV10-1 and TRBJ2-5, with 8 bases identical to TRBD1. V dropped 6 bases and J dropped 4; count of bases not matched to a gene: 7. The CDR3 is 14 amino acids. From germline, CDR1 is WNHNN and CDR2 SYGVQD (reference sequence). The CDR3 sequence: CASSRDRRGETQYF. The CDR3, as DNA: TGCGCCAGCAGCCGGGACAGGCGGGGAGAGACCCAGTACTTC.

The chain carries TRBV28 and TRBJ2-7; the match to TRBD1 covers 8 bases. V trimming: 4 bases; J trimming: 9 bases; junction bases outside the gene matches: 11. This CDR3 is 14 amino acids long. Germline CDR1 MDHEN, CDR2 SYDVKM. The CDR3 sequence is CASSSGRGLDWQYF. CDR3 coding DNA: TGTGCCAGCAGTTCGGGCAGGGGGCTGGATTGGCAGTACTTC.

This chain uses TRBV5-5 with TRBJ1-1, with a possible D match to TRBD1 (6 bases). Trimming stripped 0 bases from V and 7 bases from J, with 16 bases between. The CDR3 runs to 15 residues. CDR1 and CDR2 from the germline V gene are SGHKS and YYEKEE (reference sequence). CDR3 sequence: CASSLVGARSGEAFF. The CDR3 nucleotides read TGTGCCAGCAGCTTGGTGGGGGCGCGGAGTGGTGAAGCTTTCTTT.

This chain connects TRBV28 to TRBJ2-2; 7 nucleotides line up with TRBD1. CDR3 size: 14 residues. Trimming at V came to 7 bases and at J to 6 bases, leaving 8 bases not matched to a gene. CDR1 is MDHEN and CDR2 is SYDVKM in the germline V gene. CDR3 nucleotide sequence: TGTGCCAGCAACCCACAGGGGTGGTCCGGGGAGCTGTTTTTT. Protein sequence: CASNPQGWSGELFF.

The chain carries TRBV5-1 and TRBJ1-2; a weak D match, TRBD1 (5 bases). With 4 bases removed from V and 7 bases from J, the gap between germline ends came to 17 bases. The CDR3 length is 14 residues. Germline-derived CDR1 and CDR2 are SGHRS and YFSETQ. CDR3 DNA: TGCGCCAGCAGCCTGCAGGGCCCTAGTAGTGGCTACACCTTC. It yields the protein CASSLQGPSSGYTF.

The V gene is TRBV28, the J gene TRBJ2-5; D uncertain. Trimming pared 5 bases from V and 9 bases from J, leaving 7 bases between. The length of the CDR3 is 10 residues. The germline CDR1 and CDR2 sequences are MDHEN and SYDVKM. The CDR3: CASSPSAQYF. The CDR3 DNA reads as TGTGCCAGCAGTCCCTCCGCCCAGTACTTC.

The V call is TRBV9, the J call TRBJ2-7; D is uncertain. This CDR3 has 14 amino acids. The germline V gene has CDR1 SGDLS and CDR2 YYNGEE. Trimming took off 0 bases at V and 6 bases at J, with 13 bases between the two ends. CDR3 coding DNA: TGTGCCAGCAGCGTAGAGAGGTACGGGTTCGAGCAGTACTTC. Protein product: CASSVERYGFEQYF. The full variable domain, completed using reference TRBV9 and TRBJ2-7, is DSGVTQTPKHLITATGQRVTLRCSPRSGDLSVYWYQQSLDQGLQFLIQYYNGEERAKGNILERFSAQQFPDLHSELNLSSLELGDSALYFCASSVERYGFEQYFGPGTRLTVT.

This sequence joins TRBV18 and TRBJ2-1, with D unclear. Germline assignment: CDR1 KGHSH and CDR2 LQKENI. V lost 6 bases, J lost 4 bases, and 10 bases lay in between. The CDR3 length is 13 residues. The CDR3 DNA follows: TGTGCCAGCTCCCCCACTATTTACAATGAGCAGTTCTTC. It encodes CASSPTIYNEQFF.

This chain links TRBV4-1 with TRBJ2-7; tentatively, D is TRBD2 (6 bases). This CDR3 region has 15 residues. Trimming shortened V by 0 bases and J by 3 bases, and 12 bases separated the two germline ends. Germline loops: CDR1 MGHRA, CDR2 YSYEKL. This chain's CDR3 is CASSQDRAGLYEQYF. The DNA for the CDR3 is TGCGCCAGCAGCCAAGATAGGGCGGGACTCTACGAGCAGTACTTC.

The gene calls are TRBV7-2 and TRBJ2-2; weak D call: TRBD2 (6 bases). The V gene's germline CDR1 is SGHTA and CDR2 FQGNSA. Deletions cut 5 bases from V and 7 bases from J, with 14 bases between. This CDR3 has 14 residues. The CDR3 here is CASSPLGGRGELFF. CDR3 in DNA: TGTGCCAGCAGCCCCTTGGGGGGACGCGGGGAGCTGTTTTTT.

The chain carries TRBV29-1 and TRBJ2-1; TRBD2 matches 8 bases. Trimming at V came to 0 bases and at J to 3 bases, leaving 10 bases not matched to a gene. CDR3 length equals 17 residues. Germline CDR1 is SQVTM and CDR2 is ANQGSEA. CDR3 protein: CSVEDGTGREDYNEQFF. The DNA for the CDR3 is TGCAGCGTTGAAGATGGTACAGGGCGGGAGGACTACAATGAGCAGTTCTTC.

CDR3 DNA sequence: TGTGCCAGCAGCTTAGGGGGGGAGAACACTGAAGCTTTCTTT. Translated: CASSLGGENTEAFF. The chain links TRBV7-3 to TRBJ1-1; D perhaps matches TRBD1 (5 bases). The CDR3 consists of 14 residues. The V gene's germline CDR1 is SGHTA and CDR2 FQGTGA. Trimming shortened V by 2 bases and J by 1 base, and 8 bases separated the two germline ends.